These 21 T cell receptor beta chains came from one sample sequenced in a study of T cells after yellow fever vaccination. TCRdb ran MiXCR on the 5' RACE reads and lists one entry per CDR3 protein. The data hold approximately 510,000 distinct CDR3 sequences, with 20% to 25% observed a single time. Sequenced material: PBMCs, taken more than 20 days after the first yellow fever vaccination. The receptors were sampled from a man aged 18 to 29 who received the YFV17D yellow fever vaccine.

The rearrangement links TRBV20-1 to TRBJ1-1; 8 nucleotides agree with TRBD1. CDR3 length: 14 amino acids. From germline, CDR1 is DFQATT and CDR2 SNEGSKA (reference sequence). J lost 0 bases, V lost 7 bases, and 7 bases had no gene match. The CDR3 region has the DNA TGCAGTGGCACGACAGGGGATTTGAACACTGAAGCTTTCTTT. As protein: CSGTTGDLNTEAFF.

This clonotype occurred a few times. This chain connects TRBV9 to TRBJ2-2, with D hard to call. The germline V and J ends were trimmed by 3 bases and 1 base, with 7 bases remaining between them. Germline V gene lookup returns CDR1 SGDLS and CDR2 YYNGEE. The CDR3 extends over 14 amino acids. The CDR3 DNA is TGTGCCAGCAGCGCCCCCTGGAACACCGGGGAGCTGTTTTTT. This sequence encodes CASSAPWNTGELFF.

This clonotype appeared many times. The V gene is TRBV5-1, the J gene TRBJ2-5; 7 bases map to TRBD1. Trimming took 2 bases from V and 0 from J; bases not matched to a gene: 7. CDR1 is SGHRS and CDR2 is YFSETQ in the germline V gene. The length of the CDR3 is 16 residues. CDR3 bases: TGCGCCAGCAGCTTCACCGGGACAGTGAACCAAGAGACCCAGTACTTC. The encoded protein is CASSFTGTVNQETQYF.

The table lists this clonotype with a few counts. The chain is built from TRBV4-3 and TRBJ2-7, with 9 nucleotides matching TRBD1. Germline V CDR1 and CDR2: LGHNA, YSLEER. The V and J ends lost 0 bases and 4 bases, in that order; junction bases with no gene match: 7. This CDR3 is 16 amino acids long. The CDR3 DNA reads TGCGCCAGCAGCCAAGACTGGACAGGGGTTTGGTACGAGCAGTACTTC. Translated, it gives CASSQDWTGVWYEQYF.

V and J are TRBV9 and TRBJ2-3, with 10 bases lining up with TRBD1. In germline, CDR1 is SGDLS, CDR2 YYNGEE. The CDR3 is made up of 16 amino acids. V shed 0 bases, J shed 4 bases, and the junction held 5 bases outside the gene matches. CDR3 nucleotides: TGTGCCAGCAGCGTAGGTGGGGACAGGGGTTCAGATACGCAGTATTTT. Translating it yields CASSVGGDRGSDTQYF.

This clonotype has a handful of counts. The V call is TRBV6-5, the J call TRBJ2-6; possibly TRBD1 for D (5 bases). The V end lost 1 base, the J end lost 3 bases, and 7 bases lay between the germline ends. The length of the CDR3 is 15 residues. Germline values: CDR1 MNHEY, CDR2 SVGAGI. The CDR3 region has the DNA TGTGCCAGCAGTTACTGGGGCATTGGGGCCAACGTCCTGACTTTC. Its protein product is CASSYWGIGANVLTF.

The J gene is TRBJ2-3, the V gene TRBV9, with D possibly matching TRBD1 (5 bases). The V gene lost 1 base and the J gene lost 6 bases, with 6 bases spanning the gap. This CDR3 spans 12 amino acids. CDR1 and CDR2 from the germline V gene are SGDLS and YYNGEE. Written as DNA, the CDR3 is TGTGCCAGCAGCGTAAGGGGTGATACGCAGTATTTT. Translation gives CASSVRGDTQYF.

This clonotype was seen a few times. The chain couples TRBV7-2 to TRBJ2-3; the D is unclear. Germline V lookup: CDR1 SGHTA, CDR2 FQGNSA. The CDR3 extends over 15 amino acids. V was cut by 5 bases and J by 1 base, with 13 bases left in between. The CDR3 is CASSIRGSRTDTQYF. The CDR3 DNA sequence: TGTGCCAGCAGCATACGCGGATCTCGCACAGATACGCAGTATTTT.

This chain joins TRBV3-1 and TRBJ2-7; TRBD1 might be the D (6 bases). V dropped 8 bases and J dropped 0 bases, with 14 bases sitting between them. Per germline, CDR1 LGHDT and CDR2 YNNKEL (reference sequence). The CDR3 is 14 amino acids. The CDR3 region is CASRRQDSSYEQYF. The CDR3 DNA is TGTGCCAGCCGTCGACAGGACAGCTCCTACGAGCAGTACTTC.

The rearrangement joins TRBV7-9 to TRBJ2-7, with TRBD2 as a possible D gene (6 bases). The CDR3 length is 13 residues. Germline values: CDR1 SEHNR, CDR2 FQNEAQ (reference sequence). With 5 bases removed from V and 3 bases from J, the gap between germline ends came to 11 bases. CDR3 residues: CASSPAGIYEQYF. CDR3 nucleotide sequence: TGTGCCAGCAGCCCTGCGGGGATCTACGAGCAGTACTTC. Based on the CDR3 plus reference TRBV7-9 and TRBJ2-7, the full variable domain is DTGVSQNPRHKITKRGQNVTFRCDPISEHNRLYWYRQTLGQGPEFLTYFQNEAQLEKSRLLSDRFSAERPKGSFSTLEIQRTEQGDSAMYLCASSPAGIYEQYFGPGTRLTVT.

This sequence joins TRBV4-1 and TRBJ2-3, with TRBD2 as a possible D gene (5 bases). Deletions cut 0 bases from V and 2 bases from J, with 9 bases between. Germline V gene data show CDR1 as MGHRA and CDR2 as YSYEKL. The CDR3 runs 15 residues. The CDR3: CASSQDGLLTDTQYF. The CDR3 DNA follows: TGCGCCAGCAGCCAAGACGGACTGCTCACAGATACGCAGTATTTT.

There are a few counts of this clonotype. The rearrangement uses TRBV19 and TRBJ2-7; TRBD1 agrees at 7 bases. Germline CDR1 LNHDA, CDR2 SQIVND (reference sequence). This CDR3 is built from 14 residues. The junction had 7 bases not matched to a gene; V was cut back by 7 bases and J by 1 base. CDR3 DNA sequence: TGTGCCAGTAAAAGACAGGGAAAATCCTACGAGCAGTACTTC. It codes for CASKRQGKSYEQYF.

This clonotype has just a few counts. The chain employs TRBV5-5 and TRBJ2-7, with D perhaps TRBD1 (6 bases). V lost 3 bases and J 1 base, leaving 11 bases between the germline ends. CDR3 length: 14 residues. Germline values: CDR1 SGHKS, CDR2 YYEKEE (reference sequence). CDR3 coding DNA: TGTGCCAGCAGCTACTGGACAGTATCCTACGAGCAGTACTTC. This gives the protein CASSYWTVSYEQYF.

This clonotype has a count of ten or more. V is TRBV4-2 and J is TRBJ2-7, with D possibly being TRBD1 (5 bases). Germline CDR1 LGHNA, CDR2 YNFKEQ. The ends were cut back, 3 bases at V and 6 bases at J, with 15 bases in the middle. The CDR3 length is 14 residues. CDR3 amino acids: CASSQSWGLGEQYF. As DNA, the CDR3 is TGTGCCAGCAGCCAGTCCTGGGGCTTGGGCGAGCAGTACTTC.

The V gene is TRBV11-1, the J gene TRBJ1-1, with D hard to call. The V end lost 5 bases, the J end lost 0 bases, and 22 bases lay between the germline ends. The CDR3 has 18 amino acids. Germline V lookup: CDR1 SGHAT, CDR2 FQDESV (reference sequence). The CDR3 DNA follows: TGTGCCAGCAGCGCGACCGGGCTCATGAGTGGGCTGAACACTGAAGCTTTCTTT. It specifies CASSATGLMSGLNTEAFF.

This clonotype was found many times. The CDR3 coding sequence is TGTGCCAGCAGCTTGGAGTCGGGTGGCTACACCTTC. Translating it yields CASSLESGGYTF. V is TRBV5-6 and J is TRBJ1-2; D remains unclear. Per the germline V gene, CDR1 is SGHDT and CDR2 is YYEEEE. The CDR3 spans 12 residues. V lost 0 bases to trimming and J lost 7 bases, with 7 bases between them.

This clonotype was observed a few times. The J gene is TRBJ2-1, the V gene TRBV20-1; possibly TRBD1 for D (6 bases). V lost 3 bases and J 0 bases, leaving 9 bases between the germline ends. Germline lookup yields CDR1 DFQATT and CDR2 SNEGSKA (reference sequence). The CDR3 spans 14 residues. CDR3 coding DNA: TGCAGTGCTAGGGACAGCCGCTCCTACAATGAGCAGTTCTTC. Amino acids: CSARDSRSYNEQFF.

The rearrangement uses TRBV29-1 and TRBJ1-5; 7 bases match TRBD1. Per the germline V gene, CDR1 is SQVTM and CDR2 is ANQGSEA. This CDR3 has 15 amino acids. After removal of 4 bases from V and 1 base from J, the junction contained 7 bases not matched to a gene. In DNA form, the CDR3 reads TGCAGCGTTGCATTGGGACAGAGCAGCAATCAGCCCCAGCATTTT. Its translation: CSVALGQSSNQPQHF.

This chain uses TRBV7-7 with TRBJ2-5; D might be TRBD1 (6 bases). The germline CDR1 and CDR2 sequences are SSHAT and FNYEAQ (reference sequence). This CDR3 is built from 14 residues. Trimming took off 1 base at V and 4 bases at J, with 10 bases between the two ends. CDR3 coding DNA: TGTGCCAGCAGCTTAGATACAGGGCCAGAGACCCAGTACTTC. As protein: CASSLDTGPETQYF.

This chain links TRBV4-2 with TRBJ2-7, with 10 bases aligning to TRBD1. Germline CDR1 is LGHNA and CDR2 is YNFKEQ. This CDR3 has 15 amino acids. V shed 0 bases and J 4 bases; nucleotides not matched to a gene: 3. The CDR3 reads CASSQEWDRGYEQYF. The CDR3, as DNA: TGTGCCAGCAGCCAAGAATGGGACAGGGGTTACGAGCAGTACTTC.

The CDR3 DNA sequence: TGTGCCAGTAGTGGAGTGGGACGGCCGGCTTTCTTT. Translation gives CASSGVGRPAFF. The chain uses TRBV19 and TRBJ1-1; D possibly corresponds to TRBD1 (5 bases). Trimming pared 5 bases from V and 11 bases from J, leaving 15 bases between. Germline assignment: CDR1 LNHDA and CDR2 SQIVND (reference sequence). This CDR3 has 12 residues.